This T cell receptor beta chain was captured by sequencing in a study of T cells in Graves' hyperthyroidism and ophthalmopathy. Using RNA transcripts as the source, TCR beta CDR3 regions were amplified. Carried out on the TCR CDR3, a first-round RT-PCR used the HTBI primer set. Each CDR3 protein is one row after TCRdb ran MiXCR on the multiplex PCR reads. This repertoire shows 360,000 or so distinct CDR3 sequences, 15% to 20% found once; its top ten account for 15% to 17%. This clonotype has ten or more counts. With 5 bases removed from V and 0 bases from J, the gap between germline ends came to 11 bases. Germline V CDR1 and CDR2: SGHAT, FQNNGV. This CDR3 is 15 amino acids long.

V is TRBV11-2 and J is TRBJ1-5; D call uncertain. The sequenced sample was blood. The clonotype originates from a middle-aged woman with Graves' ophthalmopathy. CDR3: CASSQSWDSNQPQHF. CDR3 coding DNA: TGTGCCAGCAGCCAGAGTTGGGATAGCAATCAGCCCCAGCATTTT.